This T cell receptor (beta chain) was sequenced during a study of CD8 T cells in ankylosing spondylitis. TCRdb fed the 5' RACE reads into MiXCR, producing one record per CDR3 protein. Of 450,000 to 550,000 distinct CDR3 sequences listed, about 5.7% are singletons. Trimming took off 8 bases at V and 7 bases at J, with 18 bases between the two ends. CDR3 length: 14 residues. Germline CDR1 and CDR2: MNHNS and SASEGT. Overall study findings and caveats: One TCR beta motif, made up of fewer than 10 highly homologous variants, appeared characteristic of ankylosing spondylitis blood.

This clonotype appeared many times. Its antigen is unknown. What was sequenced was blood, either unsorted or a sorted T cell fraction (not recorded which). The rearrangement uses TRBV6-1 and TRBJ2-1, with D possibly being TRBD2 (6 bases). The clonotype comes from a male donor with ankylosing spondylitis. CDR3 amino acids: CASAIAARLNEQFF. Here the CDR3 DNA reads TGTGCCAGCGCGATAGCGGCTCGGTTGAATGAGCAGTTCTTC.